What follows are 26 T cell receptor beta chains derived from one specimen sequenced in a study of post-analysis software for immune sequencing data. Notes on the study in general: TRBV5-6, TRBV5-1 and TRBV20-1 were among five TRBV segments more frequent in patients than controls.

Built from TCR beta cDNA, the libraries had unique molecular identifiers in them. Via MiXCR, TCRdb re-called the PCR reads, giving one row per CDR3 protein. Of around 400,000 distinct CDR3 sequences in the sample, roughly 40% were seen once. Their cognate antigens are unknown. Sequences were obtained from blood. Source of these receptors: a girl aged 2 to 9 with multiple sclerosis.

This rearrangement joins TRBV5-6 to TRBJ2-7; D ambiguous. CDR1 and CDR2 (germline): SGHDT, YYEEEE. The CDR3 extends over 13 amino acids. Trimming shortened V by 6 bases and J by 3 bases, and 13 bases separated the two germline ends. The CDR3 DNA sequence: TGTGCCAGCATCCAAGGAGCCGTCTACGAGCAGTACTTC. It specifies CASIQGAVYEQYF.

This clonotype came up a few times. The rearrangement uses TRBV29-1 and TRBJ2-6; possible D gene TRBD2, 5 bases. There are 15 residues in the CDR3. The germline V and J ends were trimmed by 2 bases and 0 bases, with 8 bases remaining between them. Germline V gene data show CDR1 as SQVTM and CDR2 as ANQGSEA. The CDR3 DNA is TGCAGCGTTGAAATGGGGAGCTCTGGGGCCAACGTCCTGACTTTC. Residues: CSVEMGSSGANVLTF.

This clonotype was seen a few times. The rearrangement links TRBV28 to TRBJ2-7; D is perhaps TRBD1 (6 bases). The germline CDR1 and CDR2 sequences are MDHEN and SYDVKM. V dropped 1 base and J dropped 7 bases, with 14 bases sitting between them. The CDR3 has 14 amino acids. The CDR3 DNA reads TGTGCCAGCAGTTTATCAGGGGTAATACGGGAGCAGTACTTC. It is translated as CASSLSGVIREQYF.

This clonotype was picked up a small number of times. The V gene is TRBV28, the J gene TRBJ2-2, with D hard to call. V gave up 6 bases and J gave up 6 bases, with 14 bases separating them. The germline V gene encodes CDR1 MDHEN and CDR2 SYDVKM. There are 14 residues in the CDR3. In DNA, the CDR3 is TGTGCCAGCAGCCCAGCTTCTGTTCCCGGGGAGCTGTTTTTT. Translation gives CASSPASVPGELFF.

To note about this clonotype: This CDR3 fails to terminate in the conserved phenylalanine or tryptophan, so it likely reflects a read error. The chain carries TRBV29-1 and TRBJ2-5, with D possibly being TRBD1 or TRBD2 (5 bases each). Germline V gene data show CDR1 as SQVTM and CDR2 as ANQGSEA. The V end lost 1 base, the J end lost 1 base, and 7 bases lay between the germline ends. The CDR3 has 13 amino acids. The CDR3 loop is CSVEGGSQETQYS. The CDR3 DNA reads TGCAGCGTTGAAGGGGGGTCCCAAGAGACCCAGTACTCC.

The CDR3 coding sequence is TGTGCCAGCAGCTTCACCATGAACACTGAAGCTTTCTTT. This sequence encodes CASSFTMNTEAFF. The chain employs TRBV5-6 and TRBJ1-1; no clear D gene. This CDR3 is 13 amino acids long. The germline gives CDR1 SGHDT, CDR2 YYEEEE. With 2 bases removed from V and 0 bases from J, the gap between germline ends came to 5 bases.

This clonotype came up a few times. The CDR3 reads CASSLVLLETQYF. The CDR3 DNA reads TGTGCCAGCAGCCTCGTCCTACTGGAGACCCAGTACTTC. The chain recombines TRBV7-2 with TRBJ2-5; D is uncertain. This CDR3 has 13 residues. The ends were cut back, 5 bases at V and 5 bases at J, with 12 bases in the middle. Germline lookup yields CDR1 SGHTA and CDR2 FQGNSA.

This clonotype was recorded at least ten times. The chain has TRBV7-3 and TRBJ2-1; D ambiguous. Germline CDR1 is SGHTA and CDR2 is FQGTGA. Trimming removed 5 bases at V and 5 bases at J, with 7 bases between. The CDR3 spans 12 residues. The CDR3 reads CASSPSNNEQFF. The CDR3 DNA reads TGTGCCAGCAGCCCCTCGAACAATGAGCAGTTCTTC.

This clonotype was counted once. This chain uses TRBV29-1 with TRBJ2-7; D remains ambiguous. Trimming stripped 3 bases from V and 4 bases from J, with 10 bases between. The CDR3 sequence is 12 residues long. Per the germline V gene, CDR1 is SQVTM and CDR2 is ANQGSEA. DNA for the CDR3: TGCAGCGTTGATGTGACCGGTTACGAGCAGTACTTC. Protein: CSVDVTGYEQYF.

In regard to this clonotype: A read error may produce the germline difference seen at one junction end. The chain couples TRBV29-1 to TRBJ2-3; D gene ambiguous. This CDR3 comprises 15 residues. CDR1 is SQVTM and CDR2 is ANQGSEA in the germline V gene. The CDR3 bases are TGCAGCGTTGATGGAGCAGTCCAGTCCACAGATACGCGGTATTTT. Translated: CSVDGAVQSTDTRYF.

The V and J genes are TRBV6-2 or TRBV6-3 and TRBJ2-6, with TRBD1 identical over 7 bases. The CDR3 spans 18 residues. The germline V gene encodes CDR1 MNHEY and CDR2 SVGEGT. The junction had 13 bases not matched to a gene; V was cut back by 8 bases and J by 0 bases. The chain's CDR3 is CASLDTGATNSGANVLTF. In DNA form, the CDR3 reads TGTGCCAGCTTGGATACAGGGGCTACTAACTCTGGGGCCAACGTCCTGACTTTC.

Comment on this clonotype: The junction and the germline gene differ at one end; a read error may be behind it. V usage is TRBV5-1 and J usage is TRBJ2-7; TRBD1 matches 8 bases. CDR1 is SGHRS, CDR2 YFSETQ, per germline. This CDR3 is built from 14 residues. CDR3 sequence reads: CASSLTGGSCEQYF. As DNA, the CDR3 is TGCGCCAGCAGCTTAACAGGGGGGTCCTGCGAGCAGTACTTC.

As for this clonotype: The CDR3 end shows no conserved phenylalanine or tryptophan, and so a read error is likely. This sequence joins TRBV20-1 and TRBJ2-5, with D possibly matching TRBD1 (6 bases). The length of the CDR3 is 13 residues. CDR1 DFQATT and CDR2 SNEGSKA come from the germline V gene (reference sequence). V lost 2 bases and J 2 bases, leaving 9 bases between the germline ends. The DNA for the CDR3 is TGCAGTGCTAGAAGCGGACAGCAAGAGACCCAGTACCTC. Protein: CSARSGQQETQYL.

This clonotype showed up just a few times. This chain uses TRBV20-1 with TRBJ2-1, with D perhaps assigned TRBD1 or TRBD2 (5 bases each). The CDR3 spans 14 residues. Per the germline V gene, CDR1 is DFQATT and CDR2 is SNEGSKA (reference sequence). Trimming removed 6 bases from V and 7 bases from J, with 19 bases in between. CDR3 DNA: TGCAGTGCCAGGGTATTTGGTCGAGGGAATGAGCAGTTCTTC. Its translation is CSARVFGRGNEQFF.

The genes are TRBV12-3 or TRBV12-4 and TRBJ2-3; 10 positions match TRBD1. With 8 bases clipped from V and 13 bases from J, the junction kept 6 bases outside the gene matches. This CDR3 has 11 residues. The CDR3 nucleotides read TGTGCCAGCTCAAAAGGACAGGGGGAGTATTTT. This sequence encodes CASSKGQGEYF.

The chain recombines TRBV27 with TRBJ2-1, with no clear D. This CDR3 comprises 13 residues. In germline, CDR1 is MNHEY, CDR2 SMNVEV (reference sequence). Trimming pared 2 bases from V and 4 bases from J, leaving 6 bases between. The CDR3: CASSLARYNEQFF. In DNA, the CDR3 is TGTGCCAGCAGTTTAGCGAGGTACAATGAGCAGTTCTTC.

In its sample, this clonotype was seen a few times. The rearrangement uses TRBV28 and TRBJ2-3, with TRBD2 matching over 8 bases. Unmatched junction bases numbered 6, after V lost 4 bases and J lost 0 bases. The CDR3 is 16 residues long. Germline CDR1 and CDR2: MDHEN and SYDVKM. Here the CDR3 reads CASSSVAGLSTDTQYF. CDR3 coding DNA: TGTGCCAGCAGTTCCGTAGCGGGATTAAGCACAGATACGCAGTATTTT. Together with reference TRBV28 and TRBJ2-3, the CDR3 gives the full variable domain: DVKVTQSSRYLVKRTGEKVFLECVQDMDHENMFWYRQDPGLGLRLIYFSYDVKMKEKGDIPEGYSVSREKKERFSLILESASTNQTSMYLCASSSVAGLSTDTQYFGPGTRLTVL.

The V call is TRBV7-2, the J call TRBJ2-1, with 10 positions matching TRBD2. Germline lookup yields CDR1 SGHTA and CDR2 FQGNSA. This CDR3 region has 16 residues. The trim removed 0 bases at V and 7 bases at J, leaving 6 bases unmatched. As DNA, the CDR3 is TGTGCCAGCAGCTTAGCGCCAGCGGGAGGGCCGAATGAGCAGTTCTTC. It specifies CASSLAPAGGPNEQFF.

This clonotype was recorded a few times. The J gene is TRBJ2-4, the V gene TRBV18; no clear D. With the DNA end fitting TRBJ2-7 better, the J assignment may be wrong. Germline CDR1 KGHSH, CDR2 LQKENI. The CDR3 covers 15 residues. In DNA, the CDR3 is TGTGCCAGCTCACCACTTCTACAGAACAAATACGAGCAGTACTTC. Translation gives CASSPLLQNKYEQYF.

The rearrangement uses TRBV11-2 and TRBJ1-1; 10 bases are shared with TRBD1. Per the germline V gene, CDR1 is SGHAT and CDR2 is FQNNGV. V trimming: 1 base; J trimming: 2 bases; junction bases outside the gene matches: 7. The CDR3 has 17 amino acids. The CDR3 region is CASSLGDRGRPNTEAFF. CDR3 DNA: TGTGCCAGCAGCTTAGGTGACAGGGGGCGACCTAACACTGAAGCTTTCTTT. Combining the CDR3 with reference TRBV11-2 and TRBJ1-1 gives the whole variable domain EAGVAQSPRYKIIEKRQSVAFWCNPISGHATLYWYQQILGQGPKLLIQFQNNGVVDDSQLPKDRFSAERLKGVDSTLKIQPAKLEDSAVYLCASSLGDRGRPNTEAFFGQGTRLTVV.

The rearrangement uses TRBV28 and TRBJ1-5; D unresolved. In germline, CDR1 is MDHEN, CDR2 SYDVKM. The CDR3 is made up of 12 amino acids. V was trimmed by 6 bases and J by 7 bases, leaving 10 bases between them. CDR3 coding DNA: TGTGCCAGCAGCCTTGGGAGCCAGCCCCAGCATTTT. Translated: CASSLGSQPQHF. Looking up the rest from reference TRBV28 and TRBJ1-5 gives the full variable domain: DVKVTQSSRYLVKRTGEKVFLECVQDMDHENMFWYRQDPGLGLRLIYFSYDVKMKEKGDIPEGYSVSREKKERFSLILESASTNQTSMYLCASSLGSQPQHFGDGTRLSIL.

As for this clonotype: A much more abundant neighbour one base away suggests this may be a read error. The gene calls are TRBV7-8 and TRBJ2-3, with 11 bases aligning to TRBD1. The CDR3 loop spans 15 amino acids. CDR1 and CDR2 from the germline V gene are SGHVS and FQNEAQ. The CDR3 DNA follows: TGTGCCAGCAGCCCGCGGACAGGGGGCACAGGTACGCAGTATTTT. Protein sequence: CASSPRTGGTGTQYF.

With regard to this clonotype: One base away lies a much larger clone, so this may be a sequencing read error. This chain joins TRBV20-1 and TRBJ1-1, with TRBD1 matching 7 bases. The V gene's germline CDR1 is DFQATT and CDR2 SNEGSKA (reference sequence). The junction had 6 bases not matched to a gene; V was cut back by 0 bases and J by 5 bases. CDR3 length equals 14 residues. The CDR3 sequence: CSAREDRVRTEAFF. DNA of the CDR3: TGCAGTGCTAGAGAAGACAGGGTGAGGACTGAAGCTTTCTTT.

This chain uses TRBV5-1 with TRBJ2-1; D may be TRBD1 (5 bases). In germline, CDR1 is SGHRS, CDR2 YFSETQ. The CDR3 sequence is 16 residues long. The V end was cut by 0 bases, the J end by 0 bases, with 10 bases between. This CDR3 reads CASSLGDRPSYNEQFF. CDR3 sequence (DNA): TGCGCCAGCAGCTTGGGCGACAGACCCTCCTACAATGAGCAGTTCTTC. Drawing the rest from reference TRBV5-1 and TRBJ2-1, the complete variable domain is KAGVTQTPRYLIKTRGQQVTLSCSPISGHRSVSWYQQTPGQGLQFLFEYFSETQRNKGNFPGRFSGRQFSNSRSEMNVSTLELGDSALYLCASSLGDRPSYNEQFFGPGTRLTVL.

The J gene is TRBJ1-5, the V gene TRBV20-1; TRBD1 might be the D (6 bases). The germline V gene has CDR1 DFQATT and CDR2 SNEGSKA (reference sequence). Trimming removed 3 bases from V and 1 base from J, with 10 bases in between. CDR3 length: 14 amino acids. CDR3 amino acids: CSASPGGSNQPQHF. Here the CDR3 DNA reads TGCAGTGCTAGCCCCGGGGGCAGCAATCAGCCCCAGCATTTT.

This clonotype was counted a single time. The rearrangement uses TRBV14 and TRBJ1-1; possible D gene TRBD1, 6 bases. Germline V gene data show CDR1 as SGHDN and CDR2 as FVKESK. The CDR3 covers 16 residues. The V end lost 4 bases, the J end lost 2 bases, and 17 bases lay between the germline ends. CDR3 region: CASSRNNRVGNTEAFF. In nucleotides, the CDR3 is TGTGCCAGCAGCCGAAACAACAGGGTTGGAAACACTGAAGCTTTCTTT.